This passage covers 10 T cell receptor beta chains from one sample sequenced in a study of shared clonotypes between healthy human individuals. Naive CD8 isolation took CD45RO-negative cells positively selected for CCR7 and excluded terminally differentiated effector memory CD45RA+ cells. Data came from immunoSEQ multiplex PCR; TCRdb stores just in-frame clones and leaves some out. The sample has some 740,000 clones, about 91% seen once. Sequencing used naive CD8+ T cells sorted from blood. These receptors came from a man aged 25 to 40 in good health.

V gene TRBV4-1 combines with J gene TRBJ1-1, with TRBD1 as a possible D gene (5 bases). The V end was cut by 1 base, the J end by 3 bases, with 12 bases between. In germline, CDR1 is MGHRA, CDR2 YSYEKL. The CDR3 has 15 residues. CDR3 sequence reads: CASSQVLGADTEAFF. The CDR3, as DNA: TGCGCCAGCAGCCAAGTTCTCGGGGCGGACACTGAAGCTTTCTTT.

V gene TRBV6-1 combines with J gene TRBJ1-2; D not certain. V was cut by 3 bases and J by 3 bases, with 8 bases left in between. The V gene's germline CDR1 is MNHNS and CDR2 SASEGT. The CDR3 extends over 13 amino acids. CDR3: CASSDTDHYGYTF. CDR3 nucleotides: TGTGCCAGCAGTGATACAGACCACTATGGCTACACCTTC.

This sequence joins TRBV30 and TRBJ2-7; D is possibly TRBD2 (5 bases). Trimming shortened V by 7 bases and J by 3 bases, and 10 bases separated the two germline ends. The CDR3 sequence is 11 residues long. Germline values: CDR1 GTSNPN, CDR2 SVGIG (reference sequence). This chain's CDR3 is CAFGEIYEQYF. For the CDR3, the DNA is TGTGCCTTTGGGGAGATCTACGAGCAGTACTTC.

This sequence joins TRBV7-9 and TRBJ2-7, with 12 bases lining up with TRBD1. Germline V lookup: CDR1 SEHNR, CDR2 FQNEAQ (reference sequence). Losses at the gene ends were 6 bases for V and 4 bases for J; bases not matched to a gene: 10. This CDR3 has 16 amino acids. The CDR3 nucleotides are TGTGCCAGCAGTTACCCGGGACAGGGGGCGAGTTACGAGCAGTACTTC. Translating it yields CASSYPGQGASYEQYF.

The V and J genes are TRBV7-9 and TRBJ2-2; D may be TRBD1 or TRBD2 (5 bases each). CDR1 SEHNR and CDR2 FQNEAQ come from the germline V gene (reference sequence). V lost 0 bases and J 2 bases, leaving 10 bases between the germline ends. The CDR3 has 16 residues. This CDR3 is CASSLARDRNTGELFF. The CDR3 nucleotides read TGTGCCAGCAGCTTAGCGAGGGACCGCAACACCGGGGAGCTGTTTTTT.

The rearrangement joins TRBV5-6 to TRBJ2-3, with TRBD1 matching over 8 bases. The CDR3 has 17 amino acids. The V gene's germline CDR1 is SGHDT and CDR2 YYEEEE. J gave up 2 bases and V 4 bases, and 12 bases lay outside the gene matches. CDR3 bases: TGTGCCAGCAGCCCCGGACAGGGCCACTTAATCACAGATACGCAGTATTTT. This translates into CASSPGQGHLITDTQYF.

This clone was seen just once. The chain links TRBV6-1 to TRBJ2-7; D may correspond to TRBD1 or TRBD2 (5 bases each). The germline V gene encodes CDR1 MNHNS and CDR2 SASEGT. This CDR3 has 14 residues. V gave up 2 bases and J gave up 1 base, with 9 bases separating them. This chain's CDR3 is CASSEFWGSYEQYF. DNA of the CDR3: TGTGCCAGCAGTGAATTTTGGGGGTCCTACGAGCAGTACTTC.

This clone was counted a few times. V is TRBV19 and J is TRBJ2-2; no clear D gene. This CDR3 is 12 amino acids long. In germline, CDR1 is LNHDA, CDR2 SQIVND (reference sequence). V shed 5 bases and J shed 6 bases, with 7 bases lying between them. CDR3 sequence: CASSLFPGELFF. CDR3 coding DNA: TGTGCCAGTAGTTTGTTTCCCGGGGAGCTGTTTTTT.

For this clone: Different DNA sequences within this sample yield the same CDR3. This chain uses TRBV5-4 with TRBJ2-3, with 12 bases lining up with TRBD2. Germline lookup yields CDR1 SGHNT and CDR2 YYREEE (reference sequence). The CDR3 has 18 amino acids. The V segment lost 1 base and the J segment 3 bases; nucleotides outside the gene matches: 9. The CDR3 sequence: CASSLSYRLAGVTDTQYF. The CDR3 coding sequence is TGTGCCAGCAGCTTGTCATACCGACTAGCGGGAGTTACAGATACGCAGTATTTT.

This clone was counted only a few times. The chain links TRBV7-9 to TRBJ2-2, with D unresolved. Germline-derived CDR1 and CDR2 are SEHNR and FQNEAQ (reference sequence). The CDR3 has 11 amino acids. Trimming pared 7 bases from V and 5 bases from J, leaving 5 bases between. The CDR3 DNA sequence: TGTGCCAGCATCTCTACCGGGGAGCTGTTTTTT. Amino acid sequence: CASISTGELFF.